Below are 19 T cell receptor beta chains sequenced from a single sample in a study of cytomegalovirus exposure and HLA in healthy donors. PCR amplification relied on 60 Vbeta primers (plus 13 Jbeta primers). Method: immunoSEQ multiplex PCR; TCRdb's copy keeps in-frame clones and lacks some. The sample lists about 110,000 clones; 60% to 85% were seen once. Sequenced input: PBMCs. All receptors come from a woman aged 60-70 years in good health and CMV-seropositive.

V usage is TRBV2 and J usage is TRBJ2-7; TRBD2 agrees at 14 bases. This CDR3 is built from 16 residues. V shed 6 bases, J shed 6 bases, and the junction held 10 bases outside the gene matches. The germline CDR1 and CDR2 sequences are SNHLY and FYNNEI. The CDR3 region has the DNA TGTGCCAGCAGAGCGACTAGCGGGAGGGCCGGAGGCGAGCAGTACTTC. Protein product: CASRATSGRAGGEQYF.

The gene calls are TRBV29-1 and TRBJ2-3, with 7 bases fitting TRBD2. The CDR3 runs 18 residues. Per the germline V gene, CDR1 is SQVTM and CDR2 is ANQGSEA. V shed 3 bases, J shed 4 bases, and the junction held 19 bases outside the gene matches. CDR3 in amino acids: CSVDPRRGSGGGADTQYF. The CDR3 DNA follows: TGCAGCGTTGATCCTCGGCGGGGTTCGGGGGGTGGGGCAGATACGCAGTATTTT.

The rearrangement uses TRBV7-9 and TRBJ2-7; TRBD2 matches 7 bases. The CDR3 is 18 amino acids. The V and J ends lost 0 bases and 4 bases, in that order; junction bases with no gene match: 15. Germline CDR1 is SEHNR and CDR2 is FQNEAQ (reference sequence). The CDR3: CASSLALSSSGSSYEQYF. CDR3 coding DNA: TGTGCCAGCAGCTTAGCGCTCTCGTCTAGCGGCAGCTCTTACGAGCAGTACTTC. Full variable domain (missing parts from reference TRBV7-9 and TRBJ2-7): DTGVSQNPRHKITKRGQNVTFRCDPISEHNRLYWYRQTLGQGPEFLTYFQNEAQLEKSRLLSDRFSAERPKGSFSTLEIQRTEQGDSAMYLCASSLALSSSGSSYEQYFGPGTRLTVT.

The V and J genes are TRBV7-9 and TRBJ2-7, with D perhaps matching TRBD1 (5 bases). This CDR3 is 13 amino acids long. Trimming left V 3 bases short and J 3 bases short, with 9 bases between. Germline assignment: CDR1 SEHNR and CDR2 FQNEAQ (reference sequence). The CDR3 loop is CASSFPTDYEQYF. CDR3 DNA sequence: TGTGCCAGCAGCTTCCCGACAGACTACGAGCAGTACTTC.

The genes are TRBV7-3 and TRBJ2-3; 13 bases align to TRBD2. This CDR3 contains 16 residues. V was pared by 5 bases and J by 4 bases, with 6 bases of the junction left unmatched. CDR1 is SGHTA and CDR2 is FQGTGA in the germline V gene. The DNA of the CDR3 is TGTGCCAGCAGCCCTCGTGGACTAGCGGGAGCAGATACGCAGTATTTT. It translates to CASSPRGLAGADTQYF.

The chain carries TRBV2 and TRBJ2-2; no clear D gene. From germline, CDR1 is SNHLY and CDR2 FYNNEI. Between the trimmed V and J ends, which lost 4 bases and 4 bases, there was a span of 13 bases. CDR3 length equals 15 residues. The DNA of the CDR3 is TGTGCCAGCAGTGTTAGCCTAGGTGGCACCGGGGAGCTGTTTTTT. It encodes CASSVSLGGTGELFF. The complete variable domain, with remaining parts taken from reference TRBV2 and TRBJ2-2, reads EPEVTQTPSHQVTQMGQEVILRCVPISNHLYFYWYRQILGQKVEFLVSFYNNEISEKSEIFDDQFSVERPDGSNFTLKIRSTKLEDSAMYFCASSVSLGGTGELFFGEGSRLTVL.

The J gene is TRBJ1-5, the V gene TRBV18; D remains unclear. The CDR3 sequence is 14 residues long. Trimming removed 6 bases at V and 5 bases at J, with 14 bases between. In germline, CDR1 is KGHSH, CDR2 LQKENI. Here the CDR3 reads CASSPRSGDQPQHF. CDR3 nucleotide sequence: TGTGCCAGCTCCCCAAGGAGCGGAGATCAGCCCCAGCATTTT. Filled out from reference TRBV18 and TRBJ1-5, the complete variable domain reads NAGVMQNPRHLVRRRGQEARLRCSPMKGHSHVYWYRQLPEEGLKFMVYLQKENIIDESGMPKERFSAEFPKEGPSILRIQQVVRGDSAAYFCASSPRSGDQPQHFGDGTRLSIL.

J is TRBJ1-1 and V is TRBV19; 8 bases are shared with TRBD1. This CDR3 contains 14 residues. Germline values: CDR1 LNHDA, CDR2 SQIVND (reference sequence). The ends lost 5 bases at V and 0 bases at J; junction bases unmatched: 2. The CDR3: CASSLQGVNTEAFF. The DNA of the CDR3 is TGTGCCAGTAGTCTACAGGGGGTGAACACTGAAGCTTTCTTT.

The V gene is TRBV16, the J gene TRBJ1-2; TRBD1 matches at 7 bases. The CDR3 spans 15 residues. The germline CDR1 and CDR2 sequences are KGHSY and FQNENV. V trimming: 7 bases; J trimming: 3 bases; junction bases outside the gene matches: 11. For the CDR3, the DNA is TGTGCCAGCACCGCAACTACAGGGGAAGACTATGGCTACACCTTC. Amino acid sequence: CASTATTGEDYGYTF.

This clone was recorded only once. The chain links TRBV19 to TRBJ1-1; TRBD1 matches at 9 bases. J gave up 6 bases and V 6 bases, and 8 bases lay outside the gene matches. The CDR3 spans 14 residues. From germline, CDR1 is LNHDA and CDR2 SQIVND (reference sequence). In nucleotides, the CDR3 is TGTGCCAGTAGGCCCGGGACAGGGTTATCTGAAGCTTTCTTT. It yields the protein CASRPGTGLSEAFF.

The table lists this clone with a few counts. The rearrangement uses TRBV5-1 and TRBJ1-2; tentatively, D is TRBD1 (6 bases). Germline V lookup: CDR1 SGHRS, CDR2 YFSETQ. The CDR3 loop spans 13 amino acids. Trimming left V 5 bases short and J 4 bases short, with 12 bases between. CDR3: CASRRTEAYGYTF. Written as DNA, the CDR3 is TGCGCCAGCAGACGGACAGAGGCCTATGGCTACACCTTC. Variable domain in full (rest from reference TRBV5-1 and TRBJ1-2): KAGVTQTPRYLIKTRGQQVTLSCSPISGHRSVSWYQQTPGQGLQFLFEYFSETQRNKGNFPGRFSGRQFSNSRSEMNVSTLELGDSALYLCASRRTEAYGYTFGSGTRLTVV.

This chain links TRBV9 with TRBJ2-5, with TRBD2 matching 10 bases. CDR3 length: 15 residues. The V and J ends lost 0 bases and 5 bases, in that order; junction bases with no gene match: 4. Germline V gene data show CDR1 as SGDLS and CDR2 as YYNGEE. In nucleotides, the CDR3 is TGTGCCAGCAGCGTAGGGAGCGGGAGGGTGGAGACCCAGTACTTC. Its protein product is CASSVGSGRVETQYF.

The CDR3 is CASSVRGSTDTQYF. CDR3 bases: TGTGCCAGCAGCGTCCGGGGAAGCACAGATACGCAGTATTTT. This rearrangement joins TRBV9 to TRBJ2-3; perhaps TRBD2 as D (5 bases). Germline values: CDR1 SGDLS, CDR2 YYNGEE. V dropped 2 bases and J dropped 0 bases, with 7 bases sitting between them. This CDR3 contains 14 residues.

The chain links TRBV7-9 to TRBJ2-7; TRBD2 matches at 7 bases. V shed 3 bases and J 4 bases; nucleotides not matched to a gene: 6. Germline V gene sequence: CDR1 SEHNR, CDR2 FQNEAQ (reference sequence). The CDR3 totals 14 residues. CDR3 sequence reads: CASSFFPSGYEQYF. CDR3 sequence (DNA): TGTGCCAGCAGCTTTTTCCCTAGCGGATACGAGCAGTACTTC.

This chain uses TRBV19 with TRBJ1-1; 8 nucleotides line up with TRBD1. V was pared by 4 bases and J by 5 bases, with 6 bases of the junction left unmatched. This CDR3 has 14 residues. Germline CDR1 and CDR2: LNHDA and SQIVND (reference sequence). The CDR3 region is CASSKTGEGTEAFF. CDR3 nucleotide sequence: TGTGCCAGTAGTAAGACAGGGGAAGGGACTGAAGCTTTCTTT. The full variable domain, in which reference TRBV19 and TRBJ1-1 provide the parts outside the CDR3, is DGGITQSPKYLFRKEGQNVTLSCEQNLNHDAMYWYRQDPGQGLRLIYYSQIVNDFQKGDIAEGYSVSREKKESFPLTVTSAQKNPTAFYLCASSKTGEGTEAFFGQGTRLTVV.

This clone was seen a few times. The gene calls are TRBV19 and TRBJ1-2, with 10 bases identical to TRBD1. The CDR3 runs to 14 residues. Germline V CDR1 and CDR2: LNHDA, SQIVND (reference sequence). Unmatched junction bases numbered 6, after V lost 7 bases and J lost 4 bases. The chain's CDR3 is CASIRDRGTYGYTF. CDR3 DNA sequence: TGTGCCAGTATCCGGGACAGGGGCACCTATGGCTACACCTTC.

J is TRBJ2-3 and V is TRBV9; D might be TRBD2 (6 bases). V was trimmed by 4 bases and J by 0 bases, leaving 15 bases between them. The CDR3 has 16 residues. Germline CDR1 SGDLS, CDR2 YYNGEE. CDR3: CASSPLAPTSTDTQYF. The CDR3 nucleotides read TGTGCCAGCAGCCCCCTAGCGCCCACGAGCACAGATACGCAGTATTTT.

By share, this clone counts as medium-sized. The rearrangement links TRBV6-1 to TRBJ2-1, with D maybe TRBD1 (6 bases). The CDR3 totals 13 residues. Germline V CDR1 and CDR2: MNHNS, SASEGT. Trimming took 6 bases from V and 5 from J, leaving 11 bases between them. In DNA form, the CDR3 reads TGTGCCAGCAGCTTTACAGGGCACAATGAGCAGTTCTTC. Translating gives CASSFTGHNEQFF.

Comment on this clone: One end of the junction varies from germline; a read error may be responsible. This chain links TRBV7-2 with TRBJ2-3; D not certain. The CDR3 is 11 amino acids. CDR1 is SGHTA, CDR2 FQGNSA, per germline. For the CDR3, the DNA is TGTGCCAGCAGCTCAACAGATGCGCAGTATTTT. Translated, it gives CASSSTDAQYF. Full variable domain (rest looked up from reference TRBV7-2 and TRBJ2-3): GAGVSQSPSNKVTEKGKDVELRCDPISGHTALYWYRQSLGQGLEFLIYFQGNSAPDKSGLPSDRFSAERTGGSVSTLTIQRTQQEDSAVYLCASSSTDAQYFGPGTRLTVL.